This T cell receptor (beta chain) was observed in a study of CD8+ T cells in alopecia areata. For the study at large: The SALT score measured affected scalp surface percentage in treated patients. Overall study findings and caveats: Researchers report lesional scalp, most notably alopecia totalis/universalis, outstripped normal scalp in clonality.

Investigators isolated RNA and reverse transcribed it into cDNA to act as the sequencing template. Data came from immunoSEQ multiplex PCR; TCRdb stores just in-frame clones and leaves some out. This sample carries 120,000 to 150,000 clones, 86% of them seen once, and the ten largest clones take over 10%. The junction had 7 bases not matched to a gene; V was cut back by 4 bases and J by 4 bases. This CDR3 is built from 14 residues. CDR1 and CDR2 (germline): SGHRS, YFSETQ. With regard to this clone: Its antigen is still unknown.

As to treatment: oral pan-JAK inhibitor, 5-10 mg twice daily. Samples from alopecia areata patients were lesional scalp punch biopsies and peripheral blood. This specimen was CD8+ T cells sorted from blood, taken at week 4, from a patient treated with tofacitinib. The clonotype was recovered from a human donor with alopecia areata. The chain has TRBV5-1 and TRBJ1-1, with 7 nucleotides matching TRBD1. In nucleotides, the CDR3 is TGCGCCAGCAGCCTAGGGACAGATTCCACTGAAGCTTTCTTT. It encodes CASSLGTDSTEAFF.